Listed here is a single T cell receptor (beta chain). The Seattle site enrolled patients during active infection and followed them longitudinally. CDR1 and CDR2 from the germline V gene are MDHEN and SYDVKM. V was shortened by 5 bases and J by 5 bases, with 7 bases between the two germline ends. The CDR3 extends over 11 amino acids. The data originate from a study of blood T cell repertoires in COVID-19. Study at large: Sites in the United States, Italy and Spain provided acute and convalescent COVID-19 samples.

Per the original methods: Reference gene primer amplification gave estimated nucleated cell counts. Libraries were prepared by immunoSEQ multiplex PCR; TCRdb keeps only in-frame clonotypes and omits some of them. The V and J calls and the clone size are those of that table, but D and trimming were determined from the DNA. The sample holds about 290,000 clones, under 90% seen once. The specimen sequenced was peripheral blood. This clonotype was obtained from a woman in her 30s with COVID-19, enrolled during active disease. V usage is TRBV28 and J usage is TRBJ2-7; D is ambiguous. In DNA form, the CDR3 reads TGTGCCAGCAGTCGAACAGACGAGCAGTACTTC. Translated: CASSRTDEQYF.